The 29 T cell receptor beta chains below all came from one sample that was sequenced in a study of cytomegalovirus exposure and HLA in healthy donors. The PCR was carried out with 60 Vbeta primers and 13 Jbeta primers. Sequencing used immunoSEQ multiplex PCR; TCRdb keeps in-frame clones, though not all of them. The data contain 160,000 or so clones, approximately 79% of them singletons. Material: PBMCs. Every receptor here comes from a man between 35 and 55 years old in good health and CMV-seropositive.

As regards this clone: This CDR3 is also generated by other DNA sequences in the sample. The gene calls are TRBV27 and TRBJ2-2; TRBD1 might be the D (6 bases). Trimming removed 6 bases at V and 3 bases at J, with 11 bases between. Germline values: CDR1 MNHEY, CDR2 SMNVEV (reference sequence). The CDR3 is made up of 14 amino acids. The CDR3 nucleotides are TGTGCCAGCAGACAGGGTCGTGACACCGGGGAGCTGTTTTTT. Protein sequence: CASRQGRDTGELFF.

The chain combines TRBV28 with TRBJ2-5, with D maybe TRBD2 (5 bases). Trimming pared 1 base from V and 5 bases from J, leaving 14 bases between. This CDR3 has 15 residues. CDR1 and CDR2 from the germline V gene are MDHEN and SYDVKM. CDR3 protein: CASSLSAWERETQYF. The CDR3, as DNA: TGTGCCAGCAGTTTATCAGCTTGGGAGCGGGAGACCCAGTACTTC. Drawing the rest from reference TRBV28 and TRBJ2-5, the complete variable domain is DVKVTQSSRYLVKRTGEKVFLECVQDMDHENMFWYRQDPGLGLRLIYFSYDVKMKEKGDIPEGYSVSREKKERFSLILESASTNQTSMYLCASSLSAWERETQYFGPGTRLLVL.

Here the CDR3 reads CASSFTSGRGEQYF. DNA for the CDR3: TGTGCCAGCAGCTTCACTAGCGGGAGAGGCGAGCAGTACTTC. The chain employs TRBV11-2 and TRBJ2-7; TRBD2 matches at 11 bases. The V segment lost 3 bases and the J segment 6 bases; nucleotides outside the gene matches: 4. Looked up from germline, CDR1 is SGHAT and CDR2 is FQNNGV. The CDR3 runs 14 residues.

The V gene is TRBV6-5, the J gene TRBJ1-5; 7 nucleotides agree with TRBD1. V shed 5 bases and J 6 bases; nucleotides not matched to a gene: 10. The CDR3 extends over 15 amino acids. Per germline, CDR1 MNHEY and CDR2 SVGAGI. The CDR3 DNA reads as TGTGCCAGCAGTGGGAGAGACAGGGTGGGTCAGCCCCAGCATTTT. Translating it yields CASSGRDRVGQPQHF.

The genes are TRBV19 and TRBJ1-3; no firm D call. V lost 6 bases, J lost 0 bases, and 9 bases lay in between. In germline, CDR1 is LNHDA, CDR2 SQIVND (reference sequence). The CDR3 runs 14 residues. This chain's CDR3 is CASRSGSSGNTIYF. The DNA of the CDR3 is TGTGCCAGTAGGTCGGGTAGCTCTGGAAACACCATATATTTT.

Concerning this clone itself: One junction end disagrees with the germline gene, perhaps due to a read error. The chain employs TRBV7-4 and TRBJ1-5; 7 bases match TRBD1. Germline V gene sequence: CDR1 SGHVT, CDR2 SQSDAQ. The CDR3 has 14 residues. The CDR3 loop reads CASSLGDSNQPQHF. CDR3 sequence (DNA): TGTGCCAGCAGCTTAGGGGACAGCAACCAGCCCCAGCATTTT.

The chain couples TRBV2 to TRBJ1-5; possibly TRBD1 for D (5 bases). Germline CDR1 and CDR2: SNHLY and FYNNEI. The V gene lost 6 bases and the J gene lost 7 bases, with 16 bases spanning the gap. This CDR3 has 14 amino acids. The CDR3 loop is CASRQAGGWQPQHF. CDR3 sequence (DNA): TGTGCCAGCAGACAAGCGGGGGGTTGGCAGCCCCAGCATTTT.

The V gene is TRBV5-1, the J gene TRBJ2-7, with D maybe TRBD2 (6 bases). The V and J ends lost 0 bases and 6 bases respectively, with 16 bases between them. This CDR3 is built from 15 residues. Germline-derived CDR1 and CDR2 are SGHRS and YFSETQ. The CDR3 DNA is TGCGCCAGCAGCTTGGAAGGAGGGATTTTGGGCGAGCAGTACTTC. This sequence encodes CASSLEGGILGEQYF.

V is TRBV4-2 and J is TRBJ1-4; possibly TRBD1 for D (5 bases). From germline, CDR1 is LGHNA and CDR2 YNFKEQ. The CDR3 is 14 amino acids. V was shortened by 0 bases and J by 8 bases, with 10 bases between the two germline ends. Here the CDR3 DNA reads TGTGCCAGCAGCCAAGATGTCCGGGGGGAAAAACTGTTTTTT. It encodes CASSQDVRGEKLFF.

The chain joins TRBV29-1 to TRBJ2-5, with 9 bases aligning to TRBD2. There are 15 residues in the CDR3. Trimming cost V 4 bases and J 0 bases; bases outside gene matches: 6. Germline CDR1 SQVTM, CDR2 ANQGSEA. DNA for the CDR3: TGCAGCGTTGGGGTCGGACTAGCGTACCAAGAGACCCAGTACTTC. Residues: CSVGVGLAYQETQYF.

The CDR3 bases are TGTGCCAGCAGCCAAGGAACTGCCAGGGGGATCTACGAGCAGTACTTC. Residues: CASSQGTARGIYEQYF. The chain joins TRBV4-2 to TRBJ2-7; the match to TRBD1 covers 7 bases. Germline assignment: CDR1 LGHNA and CDR2 YNFKEQ. The CDR3 spans 16 residues. Germline trimming cut 1 base from V and 3 bases from J; bases unmatched to any gene: 9.

The V call is TRBV7-2, the J call TRBJ1-2; D is undetermined. The length of the CDR3 is 14 residues. Germline CDR1 is SGHTA and CDR2 is FQGNSA. Trimming pared 1 base from V and 8 bases from J, leaving 14 bases between. The CDR3 loop reads CASSLEFGPGGYTF. Written as DNA, the CDR3 is TGTGCCAGCAGCTTAGAATTTGGCCCGGGAGGCTACACCTTC. Together with reference TRBV7-2 and TRBJ1-2, the CDR3 gives the full variable domain: GAGVSQSPSNKVTEKGKDVELRCDPISGHTALYWYRQSLGQGLEFLIYFQGNSAPDKSGLPSDRFSAERTGGSVSTLTIQRTQQEDSAVYLCASSLEFGPGGYTFGSGTRLTVV.

This chain uses TRBV6-5 with TRBJ1-2, with 9 bases lining up with TRBD1. Germline V lookup: CDR1 MNHEY, CDR2 SVGAGI. The V segment lost 0 bases and the J segment 1 base; nucleotides outside the gene matches: 0. The CDR3 contains 15 residues. In nucleotides, the CDR3 is TGTGCCAGCAGTTACTCGACAGGGGGTAACTATGGCTACACCTTC. Protein: CASSYSTGGNYGYTF.

This chain links TRBV7-3 with TRBJ2-3, with 10 bases that match TRBD2. The CDR3 runs to 17 residues. The V segment lost 5 bases and the J segment 6 bases; nucleotides outside the gene matches: 14. Germline V gives CDR1 SGHTA, CDR2 FQGTGA. This CDR3 reads CASSNPSGREGQDTQYF. CDR3 DNA: TGTGCCAGCAGCAACCCTAGCGGGAGAGAGGGGCAGGATACGCAGTATTTT.

This clone was counted between two and nine times. V is TRBV19 and J is TRBJ1-4; 7 nucleotides line up with TRBD1. CDR3 length equals 15 residues. V was clipped by 5 bases and J by 2 bases; unmatched bases: 5. Germline V lookup: CDR1 LNHDA, CDR2 SQIVND (reference sequence). The CDR3 protein is CASSADRATNEKLFF. In nucleotides, the CDR3 is TGTGCCAGTAGTGCTGACAGGGCTACTAATGAAAAACTGTTTTTT.

V is TRBV7-9 and J is TRBJ2-1; 7 positions agree with TRBD2. Germline lookup yields CDR1 SEHNR and CDR2 FQNEAQ (reference sequence). Unmatched junction bases numbered 12, after V lost 0 bases and J lost 7 bases. The length of the CDR3 is 17 residues. The CDR3 loop is CASSLASLAGVGNEQFF. DNA for the CDR3: TGTGCCAGCAGCTTAGCGAGTCTGGCGGGAGTAGGGAATGAGCAGTTCTTC.

The rearrangement links TRBV27 to TRBJ2-5; D gene uncertain. Germline CDR1 reads MNHEY; CDR2 reads SMNVEV (reference sequence). This CDR3 has 13 amino acids. V lost 6 bases and J 1 base, leaving 9 bases between the germline ends. The chain's CDR3 is CASSRSSQETQYF. CDR3 sequence (DNA): TGTGCCAGCAGCCGTAGCTCCCAAGAGACCCAGTACTTC.

V is TRBV5-4 and J is TRBJ2-7; 9 bases fit TRBD1. Trimming cost V 0 bases and J 5 bases; bases outside gene matches: 6. The germline V gene encodes CDR1 SGHNT and CDR2 YYREEE (reference sequence). The length of the CDR3 is 15 residues. This CDR3 is CASSLGGDRVNEQYF. DNA for the CDR3: TGTGCCAGCAGCTTGGGGGGGGACAGGGTCAACGAGCAGTACTTC.

The V gene is TRBV28, the J gene TRBJ2-3, with TRBD2 matching over 9 bases. Germline values: CDR1 MDHEN, CDR2 SYDVKM. The CDR3 runs 17 residues. J was trimmed by 6 bases and V by 5 bases; bases with no gene match: 15. CDR3 residues: CASSPVVAGARPDTQYF. The DNA for the CDR3 is TGTGCCAGCAGTCCAGTCGTAGCGGGAGCGAGGCCTGATACGCAGTATTTT. The full variable domain, rest sourced from reference TRBV28 and TRBJ2-3, is DVKVTQSSRYLVKRTGEKVFLECVQDMDHENMFWYRQDPGLGLRLIYFSYDVKMKEKGDIPEGYSVSREKKERFSLILESASTNQTSMYLCASSPVVAGARPDTQYFGPGTRLTVL.

The chain uses TRBV6-5 and TRBJ2-5; possible D gene TRBD1, 6 bases. The J call may be wrong; the DNA end is better matched by TRBJ2-7. The CDR3 runs 14 residues. The germline CDR1 and CDR2 sequences are MNHEY and SVGAGI. This chain's CDR3 is CASSYSDSAYEQYF. As DNA, the CDR3 is TGTGCCAGCAGTTACTCGGACAGTGCCTACGAGCAGTACTTC.

The table lists this clone with a few counts. V is TRBV6-1 and J is TRBJ2-1; D gene ambiguous. This CDR3 comprises 12 residues. V was clipped by 5 bases and J by 9 bases, with 11 bases between them. Germline V CDR1 and CDR2: MNHNS, SASEGT. The CDR3 DNA follows: TGTGCCAGCAGTTCTGTCCACGGTGAGCAGTTCTTC. Amino acid sequence: CASSSVHGEQFF.

This chain uses TRBV6-6 with TRBJ2-5; tentative D call: TRBD1 (6 bases). The V gene lost 2 bases and the J gene lost 9 bases, with 7 bases spanning the gap. The CDR3 covers 11 residues. Germline CDR1 and CDR2: MNHNY and SVGAGI (reference sequence). The CDR3 loop is CASSYEGAQYF. CDR3 nucleotides: TGTGCCAGCAGTTACGAGGGGGCCCAGTACTTC.

The chain couples TRBV10-2 to TRBJ2-7, with TRBD2 identical over 8 bases. Germline trimming cut 2 bases from V and 6 bases from J; bases unmatched to any gene: 12. The CDR3 is 16 amino acids. Germline V CDR1 and CDR2: WSHSY, SAAADI. Here the CDR3 reads CASSEKGVVAGFEQYF. The DNA for the CDR3 is TGCGCCAGCAGTGAGAAAGGCGTAGTAGCGGGATTCGAGCAGTACTTC.

This sequence joins TRBV7-8 and TRBJ2-2, with 8 bases matching TRBD2. J lost 4 bases, V lost 5 bases, and 9 bases had no gene match. The germline CDR1 and CDR2 sequences are SGHVS and FQNEAQ. This CDR3 region has 16 residues. CDR3 sequence (DNA): TGTGCCAGCAGCCAAGGACTAGCTGGGAGCACCGGGGAGCTGTTTTTT. Protein: CASSQGLAGSTGELFF.

This chain connects TRBV6-1 to TRBJ1-5; perhaps TRBD1 as D (6 bases). Trimming cost V 2 bases and J 5 bases, with 13 bases left between them. The CDR3 contains 15 residues. Germline CDR1 MNHNS, CDR2 SASEGT. The DNA for the CDR3 is TGTGCCAGCAGTGAAATGGGGGCACCCTATCAGCCCCAGCATTTT. This sequence encodes CASSEMGAPYQPQHF.

This chain links TRBV7-9 with TRBJ2-7; 10 nucleotides match TRBD2. The V gene end was trimmed by 5 bases and the J gene end by 4 bases; junction bases not matched to a gene: 8. The CDR3 spans 15 residues. Germline-derived CDR1 and CDR2 are SEHNR and FQNEAQ (reference sequence). Here the CDR3 DNA reads TGTGCCAGCAGCCCCTTAGCGGGAGGAGGGTACGAGCAGTACTTC. Translating it yields CASSPLAGGGYEQYF.

Of note for this clone: Its ends do not fully match the called genes, so a read error is possible. The chain links TRBV7-2 to TRBJ2-4; 8 nucleotides agree with TRBD2. Germline CDR1 SGHTA, CDR2 FQGNSA. The CDR3 has 15 residues. The CDR3 bases are TGTGCCAGCAGCTTAGGTGGCAGCGGGAGCAACAGTCAGTACTTC. It yields the protein CASSLGGSGSNSQYF.

In this sample, this clone turned up a few times. The J gene is TRBJ2-2, the V gene TRBV11-2, with 13 bases identical to TRBD2. In germline, CDR1 is SGHAT, CDR2 FQNNGV. The junction had 10 bases not matched to a gene; V was cut back by 5 bases and J by 7 bases. The CDR3 spans 17 residues. The CDR3 region has the DNA TGTGCCAGCAGCCGGACTAGCGGGAGAGGGTCGGGCGGGGAGCTGTTTTTT. Its translation is CASSRTSGRGSGGELFF.

This clone was seen more than once but under ten times. The chain employs TRBV5-1 and TRBJ2-1; D possibly corresponds to TRBD1 (6 bases). The CDR3 runs 15 residues. CDR1 and CDR2 (germline): SGHRS, YFSETQ. V lost 4 bases and J 2 bases, leaving 13 bases between the germline ends. This chain's CDR3 is CASSLGQLTYNEQFF. The CDR3 DNA sequence: TGCGCCAGCAGCCTTGGACAGCTGACCTACAATGAGCAGTTCTTC.